This entry lists 26 T cell receptor beta chains sequenced from one sample in a study of blood T cell repertoires in COVID-19. Clones were read by immunoSEQ multiplex PCR, and TCRdb kept only the in-frame ones, dropping some. The table lists 300,000 to 350,000 clones, approximately 86% of them singletons. The sequenced material came from peripheral blood. These receptors originate from a man aged 25 to 45 with COVID-19, enrolled during active disease.

The J gene is TRBJ1-4, the V gene TRBV6-5; TRBD1 aligns across 8 bases. From germline, CDR1 is MNHEY and CDR2 SVGAGI. The V segment lost 2 bases and the J segment 8 bases; nucleotides outside the gene matches: 1. This CDR3 region has 13 residues. The CDR3 reads CASSYGQGEKLFF. The DNA of the CDR3 is TGTGCCAGCAGTTACGGACAGGGCGAAAAACTGTTTTTT.

V usage is TRBV4-2 and J usage is TRBJ1-1, with D maybe TRBD1 (6 bases). Germline loops: CDR1 LGHNA, CDR2 YNFKEQ. The CDR3 is 16 amino acids. V lost 4 bases and J lost 0, with 15 bases in between. The CDR3 nucleotides read TGTGCCAGCAGCCCAGAACAGGGCCGAATGAACACTGAAGCTTTCTTT. It is translated as CASSPEQGRMNTEAFF.

This clone was counted only a few times. This chain uses TRBV5-6 with TRBJ1-1, with a tentative D call TRBD1 (5 bases). This CDR3 has 12 amino acids. V lost 1 base and J 11 bases, leaving 12 bases between the germline ends. Germline V gives CDR1 SGHDT, CDR2 YYEEEE. For the CDR3, the DNA is TGTGCCAGCAGCTTGTATCGGGGGTGGGCTTTCTTT. This codes for CASSLYRGWAFF.

The CDR3 nucleotides are TGTGCCAGCAGTCCTCACAGCAACTACGAGCAGTACTTC. Its protein product is CASSPHSNYEQYF. The genes are TRBV27 and TRBJ2-7; no firm D call. With 5 bases removed from V and 3 bases from J, the gap between germline ends came to 11 bases. The length of the CDR3 is 13 residues. In germline, CDR1 is MNHEY, CDR2 SMNVEV (reference sequence).

The V gene is TRBV7-2, the J gene TRBJ1-6; TRBD1 aligns across 8 bases. Unmatched junction bases numbered 13, after V lost 5 bases and J lost 7 bases. The germline CDR1 and CDR2 sequences are SGHTA and FQGNSA. The CDR3 has 17 amino acids. The CDR3 nucleotides are TGTGCCAGCAGCCCAGGGGGCATTTTATTTCGGAATTCACCCCTCCACTTT. Translation: CASSPGGILFRNSPLHF.

A single count supports this clone. The V and J genes are TRBV27 and TRBJ2-1; 10 bases match TRBD1. Trimming took 4 bases from V and 6 from J; bases not matched to a gene: 9. The CDR3 spans 16 residues. In germline, CDR1 is MNHEY, CDR2 SMNVEV (reference sequence). The CDR3 is CASSSYRDRGTNEQFF. CDR3 sequence (DNA): TGTGCCAGCAGTTCTTACCGGGACAGGGGTACCAATGAGCAGTTCTTC.

The chain employs TRBV18 and TRBJ2-1; D is unresolved. Germline lookup yields CDR1 KGHSH and CDR2 LQKENI. The ends were cut back, 3 bases at V and 7 bases at J, with 16 bases in the middle. The CDR3 has 15 amino acids. Here the CDR3 DNA reads TGTGCCAGCTCACCCCCCCAGGCTCTAAGAAATGAGCAGTTCTTC. Its protein product is CASSPPQALRNEQFF.

This clone was seen once. This chain joins TRBV29-1 and TRBJ2-7, with 11 bases matching TRBD2. The CDR3 is 13 residues long. V lost 5 bases, J lost 2 bases, and 2 bases stayed unmatched. CDR1 and CDR2 from the germline V gene are SQVTM and ANQGSEA. CDR3 residues: CSVTSGSPYEQYF. DNA for the CDR3: TGCAGCGTTACTAGCGGGAGCCCCTACGAGCAGTACTTC.

The rearrangement uses TRBV18 and TRBJ2-7, with TRBD2 identical over 8 bases. V was clipped by 4 bases and J by 5 bases; unmatched bases: 4. Looked up from germline, CDR1 is KGHSH and CDR2 is LQKENI. The CDR3 contains 13 residues. The DNA for the CDR3 is TGTGCCAGCTCACTAGCGGGACCAAACGAGCAGTACTTC. Translation gives CASSLAGPNEQYF.

The V call is TRBV7-9, the J call TRBJ2-2; no definite D call. This CDR3 is 13 amino acids long. Germline V gene data show CDR1 as SEHNR and CDR2 as FQNEAQ (reference sequence). V was clipped by 1 base and J by 8 bases, with 8 bases between them. The chain's CDR3 is CASSLEKSGELFF. The CDR3 region has the DNA TGTGCCAGCAGCTTAGAAAAATCGGGGGAGCTGTTTTTT.

This clone came up once. V and J are TRBV7-9 and TRBJ2-5, with a weak D call TRBD2 (5 bases). The germline V gene has CDR1 SEHNR and CDR2 FQNEAQ (reference sequence). This CDR3 spans 16 amino acids. Trimming cost V 0 bases and J 0 bases, with 11 bases left between them. CDR3 amino acids: CASSLALTGNQETQYF. The CDR3 region has the DNA TGTGCCAGCAGCTTAGCGCTCACGGGGAACCAAGAGACCCAGTACTTC.

The rearrangement links TRBV28 to TRBJ2-7; D gene ambiguous. V lost 3 bases and J lost 7, with 13 bases in between. CDR1 is MDHEN, CDR2 SYDVKM, per germline. CDR3 length: 13 residues. CDR3 nucleotides: TGTGCCAGCAGTTTTTATGCCGGTTCAGAGCAGTACTTC. This gives the protein CASSFYAGSEQYF. Full variable domain (missing parts from reference TRBV28 and TRBJ2-7): DVKVTQSSRYLVKRTGEKVFLECVQDMDHENMFWYRQDPGLGLRLIYFSYDVKMKEKGDIPEGYSVSREKKERFSLILESASTNQTSMYLCASSFYAGSEQYFGPGTRLTVT.

V gene TRBV11-2 combines with J gene TRBJ2-1; 8 nucleotides agree with TRBD2. From germline, CDR1 is SGHAT and CDR2 FQNNGV. The CDR3 covers 16 residues. V lost 0 bases to trimming and J lost 8 bases; unmatched junction nucleotides: 9. The CDR3 sequence: CASSLEVGTSDDEQFF. The CDR3 nucleotides read TGTGCCAGCAGCTTAGAGGTCGGGACTAGTGACGATGAGCAGTTCTTC. The full variable domain, in which reference TRBV11-2 and TRBJ2-1 provide the parts outside the CDR3, is EAGVAQSPRYKIIEKRQSVAFWCNPISGHATLYWYQQILGQGPKLLIQFQNNGVVDDSQLPKDRFSAERLKGVDSTLKIQPAKLEDSAVYLCASSLEVGTSDDEQFFGPGTRLTVL.

J is TRBJ1-2 and V is TRBV3-1 (or the pseudogene TRBV3-2); perhaps TRBD1 as D (5 bases). V was clipped by 8 bases and J by 4 bases, with 20 bases between them. The CDR3 spans 15 residues. Germline V lookup: CDR1 LGHDT, CDR2 YNNKEL (reference sequence). This CDR3 reads CASVPYQGGPYGYTF. The CDR3 nucleotides read TGTGCCAGCGTCCCGTATCAGGGAGGTCCCTATGGCTACACCTTC.

This chain joins TRBV4-3 and TRBJ1-6; D call uncertain. The CDR3 has 19 residues. The germline V gene has CDR1 LGHNA and CDR2 YSLEER. V lost 0 bases to trimming and J lost 1 base, with 16 bases between them. Here the CDR3 reads CASSQERVIPGSYNSPLHF. The CDR3 DNA follows: TGCGCCAGCAGCCAAGAGAGGGTGATACCAGGATCCTATAATTCACCCCTCCACTTT.

This clone was found a few times. V usage is TRBV19 and J usage is TRBJ2-2, with D perhaps matching TRBD2 (6 bases). The V gene's germline CDR1 is LNHDA and CDR2 SQIVND (reference sequence). The V end lost 7 bases, the J end lost 6 bases, and 24 bases lay between the germline ends. The CDR3 runs 17 residues. The CDR3 spells CASIDLATGGYAGELFF. The CDR3 DNA sequence: TGTGCCAGTATTGATTTGGCTACAGGAGGGTACGCCGGGGAGCTGTTTTTT.

The chain employs TRBV14 and TRBJ2-7; D possibly corresponds to TRBD1 (6 bases). Trimming took 1 base from V and 0 from J, leaving 7 bases between them. This CDR3 is built from 14 residues. Germline-derived CDR1 and CDR2 are SGHDN and FVKESK. Here the CDR3 DNA reads TGTGCCAGCAGCCAAGTGGGGGCCTCCTACGAGCAGTACTTC. Protein product: CASSQVGASYEQYF.

The chain joins TRBV7-6 to TRBJ2-7, with 10 nucleotides matching TRBD2. The CDR3 contains 15 residues. The germline gives CDR1 SGHVS, CDR2 FNYEAQ. Trimming cost V 4 bases and J 2 bases; bases outside gene matches: 5. This CDR3 reads CASSSGLAATYEQYF. The CDR3 DNA sequence: TGTGCCAGCAGCTCAGGACTAGCGGCCACCTACGAGCAGTACTTC.

V is TRBV25-1 and J is TRBJ1-1, with TRBD1 matching over 8 bases. The CDR3 loop spans 15 amino acids. V was clipped by 1 base and J by 3 bases; unmatched bases: 4. In germline, CDR1 is MGHDK, CDR2 SYGVNS. The CDR3 nucleotides are TGTGCCAGCAGTGAATTACAGGGGGGATACACTGAAGCTTTCTTT. The encoded protein is CASSELQGGYTEAFF.

The chain links TRBV28 to TRBJ2-7; possible D gene TRBD2, 6 bases. The V end was cut by 6 bases, the J end by 2 bases, with 17 bases between. Germline-derived CDR1 and CDR2 are MDHEN and SYDVKM. This CDR3 is built from 15 residues. The CDR3 protein is CASSMPGTRTYEQYF. The CDR3 DNA sequence: TGTGCCAGCAGCATGCCCGGGACTCGGACCTACGAGCAGTACTTC.

V and J are TRBV19 and TRBJ1-2; TRBD1 agrees at 7 bases. Per the germline V gene, CDR1 is LNHDA and CDR2 is SQIVND (reference sequence). The CDR3 sequence is 12 residues long. Trimming took 9 bases from V and 7 from J; bases not matched to a gene: 8. CDR3 residues: CASHPQGSGYTF. In DNA, the CDR3 is TGTGCCAGCCATCCACAGGGGAGTGGCTACACCTTC.

The CDR3 DNA reads TGTGCCAGCAGCTGGAGCTCCTACAATGAGCAGTTCTTC. Translation gives CASSWSSYNEQFF. The chain couples TRBV7-2 to TRBJ2-1; D not resolved. Germline assignment: CDR1 SGHTA and CDR2 FQGNSA. The V gene lost 4 bases and the J gene lost 0 bases, with 4 bases spanning the gap. The CDR3 contains 13 residues.

A few counts support this clone. The chain carries TRBV6-6 and TRBJ2-7; 13 nucleotides line up with TRBD2. The germline V gene has CDR1 MNHNY and CDR2 SVGAGI (reference sequence). Losses at the gene ends were 7 bases for V and 1 base for J; bases not matched to a gene: 7. CDR3 length equals 16 residues. CDR3 region: CASISGLAGVSYEQYF. Here the CDR3 DNA reads TGTGCCAGCATCTCAGGACTAGCGGGGGTATCCTACGAGCAGTACTTC.

This clone has only one observation. The chain has TRBV5-1 and TRBJ2-2; 11 positions agree with TRBD1. This CDR3 contains 16 residues. The germline V gene encodes CDR1 SGHRS and CDR2 YFSETQ. Unmatched junction bases numbered 8, after V lost 3 bases and J lost 7 bases. CDR3 DNA: TGCGCCAGCAGCTCTACCGGGACAGGGGGTGACGGGGAGCTGTTTTTT. This codes for CASSSTGTGGDGELFF.

The J gene is TRBJ2-1, the V gene TRBV28; D not resolved. CDR3 length: 13 residues. The V end was cut by 2 bases, the J end by 4 bases, with 6 bases between. Germline assignment: CDR1 MDHEN and CDR2 SYDVKM. The CDR3 reads CASSLTEYNEQFF. The CDR3 DNA sequence: TGTGCCAGCAGTTTAACAGAATACAATGAGCAGTTCTTC.

The chain carries TRBV4-1 and TRBJ2-1, with 8 positions matching TRBD2. Germline CDR1 is MGHRA and CDR2 is YSYEKL. V was pared by 0 bases and J by 12 bases, with 4 bases of the junction left unmatched. This CDR3 has 13 residues. The CDR3 loop reads CASSQDGAGGQFF. CDR3 bases: TGCGCCAGCAGCCAAGATGGGGCGGGGGGGCAGTTCTTC.